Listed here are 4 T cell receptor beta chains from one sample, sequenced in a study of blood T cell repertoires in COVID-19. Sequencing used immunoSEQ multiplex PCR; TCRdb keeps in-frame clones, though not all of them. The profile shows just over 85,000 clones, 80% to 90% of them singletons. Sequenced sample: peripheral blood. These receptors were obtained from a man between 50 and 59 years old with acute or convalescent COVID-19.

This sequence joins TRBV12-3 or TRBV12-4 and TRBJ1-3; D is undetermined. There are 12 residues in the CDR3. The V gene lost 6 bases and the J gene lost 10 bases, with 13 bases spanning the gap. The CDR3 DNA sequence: TGTGCCAGCAGCCCCGGGTCCCTGACCATATATTTT. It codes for CASSPGSLTIYF.

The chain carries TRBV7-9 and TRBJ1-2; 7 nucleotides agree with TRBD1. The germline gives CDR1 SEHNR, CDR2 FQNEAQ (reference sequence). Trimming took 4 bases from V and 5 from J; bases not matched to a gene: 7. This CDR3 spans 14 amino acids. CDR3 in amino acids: CASSSDGQEYGYTF. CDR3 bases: TGTGCCAGCAGCTCAGACGGACAGGAGTATGGCTACACCTTC.

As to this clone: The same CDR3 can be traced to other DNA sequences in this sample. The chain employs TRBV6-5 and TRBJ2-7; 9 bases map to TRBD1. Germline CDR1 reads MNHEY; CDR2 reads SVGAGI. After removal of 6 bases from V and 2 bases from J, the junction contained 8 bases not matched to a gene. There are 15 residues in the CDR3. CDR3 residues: CASRFSGQGAYEQYF. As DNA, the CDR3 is TGTGCCAGCAGATTTTCGGGACAGGGAGCCTACGAGCAGTACTTC.

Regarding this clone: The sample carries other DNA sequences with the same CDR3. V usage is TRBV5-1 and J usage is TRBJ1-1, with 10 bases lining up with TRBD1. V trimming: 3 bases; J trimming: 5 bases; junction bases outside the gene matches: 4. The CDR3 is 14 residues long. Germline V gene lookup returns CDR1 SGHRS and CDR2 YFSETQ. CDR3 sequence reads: CASSSGQGGTEAFF. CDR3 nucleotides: TGCGCCAGCAGCTCCGGACAGGGGGGTACTGAAGCTTTCTTT.